This T cell receptor beta chain emerged from a study of CD8 T cells in ankylosing spondylitis. One entry per CDR3 protein results from TCRdb running MiXCR on the 5' RACE reads. The sample holds more than 60,000 distinct CDR3 sequences; about 5.2% are singletons and the top ten take approximately 2.1%. This clonotype has at least ten counts. Germline V gene sequence: CDR1 DFQATT, CDR2 SNEGSKA (reference sequence). The junction had 4 bases not matched to a gene; V was cut back by 7 bases and J by 6 bases. CDR3 length equals 12 residues. V is TRBV20-1 and J is TRBJ2-4, with 9 bases fitting TRBD1. This clonotype was obtained from a male donor with ankylosing spondylitis or in good health (not recorded which). The sequencing sample was made of blood, either unsorted or a sorted T cell fraction (not recorded which). CDR3 nucleotide sequence: TGCAGTGGGGAGACAGGGGGAAACATTCAGTACTTC. Translation gives CSGETGGNIQYF.